The clone carrying this T cell receptor (beta chain) was counted ten times or more. The antigen is unknown. This record belongs to a study of CD8 T cells in ankylosing spondylitis. Study outcomes and limitations: Disease-linked clones reportedly showed significant enrichment in matched ankylosing spondylitis synovial fluid.

V lost 1 base, J lost 0 bases, and 13 bases lay in between. Germline CDR1 is SGHRS and CDR2 is YFSETQ. The CDR3 consists of 16 residues. Via MiXCR, TCRdb re-called the 5' RACE reads, giving one row per CDR3 protein. Here the sample spans 15,000 or so distinct CDR3 sequences, approximately 8.4% being singletons. V and J are TRBV5-1 and TRBJ1-1, with a possible D match to TRBD1 (5 bases). The receptor comes from a male donor with ankylosing spondylitis or in good health (not recorded which). Sequenced sample: blood. The CDR3 coding sequence is TGCGCCAGCAGCTTGCAGGGTGGTCGAGTGAACACTGAAGCTTTCTTT. Amino acids: CASSLQGGRVNTEAFF.